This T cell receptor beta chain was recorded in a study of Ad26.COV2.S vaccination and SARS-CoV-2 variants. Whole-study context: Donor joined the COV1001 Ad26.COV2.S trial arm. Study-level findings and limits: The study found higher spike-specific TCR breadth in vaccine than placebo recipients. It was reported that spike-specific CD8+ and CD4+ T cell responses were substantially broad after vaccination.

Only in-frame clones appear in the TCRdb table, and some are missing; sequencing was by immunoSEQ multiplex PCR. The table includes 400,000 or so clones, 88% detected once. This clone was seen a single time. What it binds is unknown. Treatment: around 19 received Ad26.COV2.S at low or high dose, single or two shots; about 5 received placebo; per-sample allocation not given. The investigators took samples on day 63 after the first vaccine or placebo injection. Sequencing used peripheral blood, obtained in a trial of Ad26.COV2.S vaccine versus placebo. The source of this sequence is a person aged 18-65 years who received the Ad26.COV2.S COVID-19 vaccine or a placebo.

CDR3 DNA sequence: TGTGCCAGCACGGGACAGGGGTTAGGAGATACGCAGTATTTT. This sequence encodes CASTGQGLGDTQYF. The V call is TRBV6-5, the J call TRBJ2-3; 10 bases map to TRBD1. The CDR3 covers 14 residues. Looked up from germline, CDR1 is MNHEY and CDR2 is SVGAGI. With V trimmed by 7 bases and J by 5 bases, 6 bases remained unmatched.